The clone carrying this T cell receptor (beta chain) was picked up a small number of times. The study enrolled patients aged 18 to 65 with newly diagnosed hyperthyroidism of under 2 months' duration. Those patients with uncontrolled infection, other autoimmune disease, pregnancy or lactation were excluded. Researchers amplified the TCR beta CDR3 regions from RNA transcripts. When the TCR CDR3 underwent first-round RT-PCR, the HTBI primer set was used. TCRdb used MiXCR to reprocess the multiplex PCR reads, holding one entry per CDR3 protein. Here the sample spans 450,000 to 600,000 distinct CDR3 sequences, approximately 15% being singletons. The data derive from a study of T cells in Graves' hyperthyroidism and ophthalmopathy. Trimming cost V 1 base and J 6 bases; bases outside gene matches: 6. Germline V gene lookup returns CDR1 SEHNR and CDR2 FQNEAQ (reference sequence). The length of the CDR3 is 15 residues.

Source material: blood. This chain connects TRBV7-9 to TRBJ1-2, with 9 bases aligning to TRBD1. The TCR sequence derives from a woman aged 40 to 49 with Graves' hyperthyroidism. The chain's CDR3 is CASSLDLGQGDGYTF. The CDR3 nucleotides are TGTGCCAGCAGCTTAGACCTGGGACAGGGAGATGGCTACACCTTC.